This is a list of T cell receptor beta chains from one sample in a study of identical twins. TCRdb processed the 5' RACE reads anew with MiXCR; each CDR3 protein has one entry. The sample records 450,000 to 600,000 distinct CDR3 sequences, around 20% being singletons. These same data were also listed under a study on yellow fever vaccine responses in identical twins.

Sequencing input: CD4+ T cells sorted from blood. The receptors shown here come from a woman under 30 in good health. CDR3s include the opening cysteine and the closing phenylalanine or tryptophan. Fields, in order: D gene, J gene, V gene, clone size, CDR3 protein, CDR3 DNA. D genes are given only for firm matches. Clone size is stated in some rows and not others, as once, few, many or a class when expanded.

>TRBD2|TRBJ2-1|TRBV20-1|-
CSAMGLGNTYNEQFF
TGCAGTGCGATGGGACTAGGGAACACCTACAATGAGCAGTTCTTC
>-|TRBJ1-1|TRBV24-1|few
CATSDNGVYTEAFF
TGTGCCACCAGTGATAATGGGGTTTACACTGAAGCTTTCTTT
>-|TRBJ1-2|TRBV7-9|few
CASSLGGQGGDYGYTF
TGTGCCAGCAGCTTAGGAGGCCAGGGCGGAGACTATGGCTACACCTTC
>-|TRBJ2-3|TRBV7-7|few
CASSLGPVGGDTQYF
TGTGCCAGCAGCTTAGGTCCGGTAGGAGGAGATACGCAGTATTTT
>-|TRBJ2-2|TRBV4-1|-
CASLPVRGPSGELFF
TGCGCCAGCCTCCCAGTCAGAGGTCCTAGCGGGGAGCTGTTTTTT
>-|TRBJ2-1|TRBV20-1|-
CSARGPGSTGKDYNEQFF
TGCAGTGCTAGAGGTCCTGGGTCGACAGGCAAAGACTACAATGAGCAGTTCTTC
>-|TRBJ2-5|TRBV7-4|few
CASSFNSTGTQYF
TGTGCCAGCAGCTTTAACAGTACCGGGACCCAGTACTTC
>-|TRBJ2-3|TRBV14|few
CASSQERARDTQYF
TGTGCCAGCAGCCAAGAGAGGGCTCGGGATACGCAGTATTTT
>-|TRBJ2-3|TRBV28|few
CASSLAGIKDTQYF
TGTGCCAGCAGTTTAGCGGGGATTAAAGATACGCAGTATTTT
>-|TRBJ2-1|TRBV7-9|-
CASSLVALQDEQFF
TGTGCCAGCAGCTTAGTGGCGCTTCAGGATGAGCAGTTCTTC
>-|TRBJ2-2|TRBV29-1|-
CSAQDRKNTGELFF
TGCAGCGCCCAGGACAGAAAGAACACCGGGGAGCTGTTTTTT
>-|TRBJ2-3|TRBV20-1|-
CSARAGSPYTDTQYF
TGCAGTGCTAGGGCCGGGTCCCCTTACACAGATACGCAGTATTTT
>-|TRBJ2-7|TRBV6-1|-
CASSPPPLGFNHEQYF
TGTGCCAGCAGTCCCCCCCCACTAGGCTTTAACCACGAGCAGTACTTC
>-|TRBJ2-6|TRBV25-1|-
CASSEQGSGANVLTF
TGTGCCAGCAGCGAGCAGGGCTCTGGGGCCAACGTCCTGACTTTC
>TRBD2|TRBJ2-7|TRBV4-1|few
CASSQRAGVPYEQYF
TGCGCCAGCAGCCAAAGAGCGGGAGTGCCCTACGAGCAGTACTTC
>-|TRBJ2-7|TRBV12-3/TRBV12-4|few
CASSSGEFRGSAYEQYF
TGTGCCAGCAGTTCCGGGGAGTTTCGGGGGTCTGCCTACGAGCAGTACTTC
>-|TRBJ2-7|TRBV20-1|few
CSARHRGLPYEQYF
TGCAGTGCTAGACACAGGGGACTCCCCTACGAGCAGTACTTC
>-|TRBJ2-7|TRBV20-1|-
CSARGARTPYEQYF
TGCAGTGCTAGGGGGGCCAGGACTCCCTACGAGCAGTACTTC
>TRBD1|TRBJ1-5|TRBV7-1|-
CASSSTRDRGLLPILSNQPQHF
TGTGCCAGCAGCTCTACCCGGGACAGGGGATTATTACCTATCTTGAGCAATCAGCCCCAGCATTTT
>TRBD2|TRBJ2-2|TRBV11-1|-
CASSLARTSGDTGELFF
TGTGCCAGCAGCTTAGCTCGGACTAGCGGGGACACCGGGGAGCTGTTTTTT
>-|TRBJ2-2|TRBV4-1|-
CASMEGSGGELFF
TGCGCCAGCATGGAGGGTTCGGGCGGGGAGCTGTTTTTT
>-|TRBJ2-2|TRBV11-2|-
CASSPRDQANTGELFF
TGTGCCAGCAGCCCCCGGGACCAAGCGAACACCGGGGAGCTGTTTTTT
>TRBD2|TRBJ2-1|TRBV2|few
CASTQEGTSGYNEQFF
TGTGCCAGCACTCAAGAGGGGACTAGCGGTTACAATGAGCAGTTCTTC
>TRBD1|TRBJ1-2|TRBV20-1|few
CSARLSRDSAGYGYTF
TGCAGTGCTAGACTCTCCCGGGACAGCGCGGGGTATGGCTACACCTTC
>-|TRBJ1-4|TRBV25-1|-
CASSDPWGGTNEKLFF
TGTGCCAGCAGTGACCCGTGGGGAGGCACTAATGAAAAACTGTTTTTT
>TRBD2|TRBJ2-4|TRBV10-3|few
CAISGSREANIQYF
TGTGCCATCAGTGGATCCCGGGAGGCGAACATTCAGTACTTC
>-|TRBJ2-5|TRBV5-1|few
CASSLGDMVYQETQYF
TGCGCCAGCAGCTTGGGGGACATGGTGTACCAAGAGACCCAGTACTTC
>TRBD2|TRBJ2-5|TRBV11-2|-
CASSFRLAGGPRETQYF
TGTGCCAGCAGCTTCCGGCTGGCGGGGGGCCCCAGAGAGACCCAGTACTTC
>-|TRBJ2-1|TRBV15|few
CATSRDRIPNEQFF
TGTGCCACCAGCAGAGATCGGATCCCCAATGAGCAGTTCTTC
>-|TRBJ1-6|TRBV16|few
CASSQSRLGGIQALHF
TGTGCCAGCAGCCAATCTAGGCTGGGCGGGATTCAGGCCCTCCACTTT
>-|TRBJ1-2|TRBV24-1|many
CATSDLRRDYGYTF
TGTGCCACCAGTGATTTGCGGCGGGACTATGGCTACACCTTC
>TRBD2|TRBJ2-7|TRBV20-1|few
CSARDTLAGVYEQYF
TGCAGTGCTAGAGATACGCTAGCGGGAGTCTACGAGCAGTACTTC
>-|TRBJ2-1|TRBV5-1|-
CASSLDGTASINEQFF
TGCGCCAGCAGCTTGGACGGGACCGCTTCAATCAATGAGCAGTTCTTC
>TRBD2|TRBJ2-1|TRBV10-2|-
CASTPLAGSDEQFF
TGCGCCAGCACCCCCCTAGCGGGGAGTGATGAGCAGTTCTTC
>-|TRBJ2-5|TRBV7-3|-
CASSLNSLETQYF
TGTGCCAGCAGCCTCAACAGCCTAGAGACCCAGTACTTC
>TRBD2|TRBJ2-7|TRBV10-3|few
CAINRLAGGDEQYF
TGTGCCATCAACCGACTAGCGGGAGGTGACGAGCAGTACTTC
>TRBD1|TRBJ2-7|TRBV20-1|few
CSAKQGSSYEQYF
TGCAGTGCTAAACAGGGGTCCTCCTACGAGCAGTACTTC
>-|TRBJ2-5|TRBV10-3|-
CAISGTVQETQYF
TGTGCCATCAGTGGGACAGTCCAAGAGACCCAGTACTTC
>TRBD2|TRBJ2-1|TRBV20-1|few
CSATPTSGGAGQFF
TGCAGTGCCACCCCTACCAGCGGGGGGGCCGGGCAGTTCTTC